Listed below are T cell receptor beta chains from one sample, sequenced in a study of T cells in localized non-small cell lung cancer. Assay: immunoSEQ multiplex PCR; the TCRdb copy retains only in-frame clones and omits some. The sample lists roughly 9,600 clones; about 90% were seen once. This sample comprised peripheral blood, obtained before any cancer treatment. All receptors derive from a male donor aged 60 or older with stage III squamous cell lung carcinoma. Each CDR3 is given with its conserved first and last residue. A D gene is named only where the DNA matches it firmly. Part of the rows lack a size; the others show once, few, many or a class for expanded clones.

clone_size: .
j_call: TRBJ1-3
v_call: TRBV5-1
d_call: .
cdr3_nt: TGCGCCAGCAGCTTGGACAGGGCCCCTGGAAACACCATATATTTT
cdr3_aa: CASSLDRAPGNTIYF

clone_size: .
j_call: TRBJ2-2
v_call: TRBV19
d_call: TRBD2
cdr3_nt: TGTGCCAGTAGTACTAGCGGGGGCCGGGAGCTGTTTTTT
cdr3_aa: CASSTSGGRELFF

clone_size: .
j_call: TRBJ2-1
v_call: TRBV2
d_call: .
cdr3_nt: TGTGCCAGCAGTGAATCGGGCAGGGCGTTTTACAATGAGCAGTTCTTC
cdr3_aa: CASSESGRAFYNEQFF

clone_size: .
j_call: TRBJ1-4
v_call: TRBV6-1
d_call: .
cdr3_nt: TGTGCCAGCAGTAGACAGGTTAATGAAAAACTGTTTTTT
cdr3_aa: CASSRQVNEKLFF

clone_size: .
j_call: TRBJ2-3
v_call: TRBV4-3
d_call: TRBD2
cdr3_nt: TGCGCCAGCAGCCAAGACAGCGGGGGGCCCACAGATACGCAGTATTTT
cdr3_aa: CASSQDSGGPTDTQYF

clone_size: .
j_call: TRBJ1-6
v_call: TRBV25-1
d_call: .
cdr3_nt: TGTGCCAGCAGTGGTCCGAGGGGTTTAAATTCACCCCTCCACTTT
cdr3_aa: CASSGPRGLNSPLHF

clone_size: once
j_call: TRBJ2-5
v_call: TRBV23-1
d_call: TRBD1
cdr3_nt: TGCGCCAGCAGTCAAACCGATGGGACGACAGGGGGATCAGAGACCCAGTACTTC
cdr3_aa: CASSQTDGTTGGSETQYF

clone_size: .
j_call: TRBJ1-3
v_call: TRBV11-1
d_call: .
cdr3_nt: TGTGCCAGCAGCTTAGTGCCGGGAGACTCTGGAAACACCATATATTTT
cdr3_aa: CASSLVPGDSGNTIYF

clone_size: .
j_call: TRBJ1-5
v_call: TRBV7-6
d_call: .
cdr3_nt: TGTGCCAGCGGAGGGGGGCGAGGCTGCAATCAGCCCCAGCATTTT
cdr3_aa: CASGGGRGCNQPQHF

clone_size: .
j_call: TRBJ2-1
v_call: TRBV9
d_call: .
cdr3_nt: TGTGCCAGCAGACCCACAGGGGAGGGTACCTACAATGAGCAGTTCTTC
cdr3_aa: CASRPTGEGTYNEQFF

clone_size: .
j_call: TRBJ2-3
v_call: TRBV6-6
d_call: .
cdr3_nt: TGTGCCACCAGTTCGCGGCACTACACAGATACGCAGTATTTT
cdr3_aa: CATSSRHYTDTQYF

clone_size: .
j_call: TRBJ2-7
v_call: TRBV7-9
d_call: TRBD1
cdr3_nt: TGTGCCAGCAGCTCGACAGGGATCGCCTACGAGCAGTACTTC
cdr3_aa: CASSSTGIAYEQYF

clone_size: .
j_call: TRBJ2-5
v_call: TRBV9
d_call: TRBD2
cdr3_nt: TGTGCCAGCAGCGTAGGGACTAGCGGGGGGGCAGCAAGCGAGACCCAGTACTTC
cdr3_aa: CASSVGTSGGAASETQYF

clone_size: .
j_call: TRBJ2-1
v_call: TRBV12-5
d_call: TRBD1
cdr3_nt: TGTGCTAGTGGTTTGACAGGACAGGTGACTCCTAATGAGCAGTTCTTC
cdr3_aa: CASGLTGQVTPNEQFF

clone_size: few
j_call: TRBJ2-1
v_call: TRBV27
d_call: .
cdr3_nt: TGTGCCAGCAGTCTACTAGGGACGGATGAGCAGTTCTTC
cdr3_aa: CASSLLGTDEQFF

clone_size: .
j_call: TRBJ1-5
v_call: TRBV4-1
d_call: .
cdr3_nt: TGCGCCAGCAGCCAGCCGGGAGGGTCCCAGCCCCAGCATTTT
cdr3_aa: CASSQPGGSQPQHF

clone_size: .
j_call: TRBJ1-1
v_call: TRBV29-1
d_call: .
cdr3_nt: TGCAGCGTTGCGGACAGATTCATGAACACTGAAGCTTTCTTT
cdr3_aa: CSVADRFMNTEAFF

clone_size: .
j_call: TRBJ2-1
v_call: TRBV2
d_call: .
cdr3_nt: TGTGCCAGCATGGGGGCAGGAACGAAAACGCAGTTCTTC
cdr3_aa: CASMGAGTKTQFF

clone_size: .
j_call: TRBJ2-3
v_call: TRBV28
d_call: .
cdr3_nt: TGTGCCAGCCAAGGGGCCAACACAGATACGCAGTATTTT
cdr3_aa: CASQGANTDTQYF

clone_size: .
j_call: TRBJ1-1
v_call: TRBV19
d_call: .
cdr3_nt: TGTGCCAGTGGGTACAGAATGAACACTGAAGCTTTCTTT
cdr3_aa: CASGYRMNTEAFF

clone_size: .
j_call: TRBJ1-6
v_call: TRBV5-1
d_call: TRBD1
cdr3_nt: TGCGCCAGCAGGTCGGGACAGGGGCTTTATAATTCACCCCTCCACTTT
cdr3_aa: CASRSGQGLYNSPLHF

clone_size: .
j_call: TRBJ2-7
v_call: TRBV5-8
d_call: .
cdr3_nt: TGTGCCAGCAGCTTTCGGGGGGCTTACGAGCAGTACTTC
cdr3_aa: CASSFRGAYEQYF

clone_size: .
j_call: TRBJ1-2
v_call: TRBV19
d_call: TRBD1
cdr3_nt: TGTGCCAGTAGTACCACCGGGACAGTGAACTATGGCTACACCTTC
cdr3_aa: CASSTTGTVNYGYTF

clone_size: .
j_call: TRBJ2-3
v_call: TRBV6-6
d_call: .
cdr3_nt: TGTGCCAGTCGCCTGGGGGGGGCGAGAGATACGCAGTATTTT
cdr3_aa: CASRLGGARDTQYF

clone_size: once
j_call: TRBJ2-6
v_call: TRBV30
d_call: .
cdr3_nt: TGTGCCTGGACCCTCTCTGGGGCCAACGTCCTGACTTTC
cdr3_aa: CAWTLSGANVLTF

clone_size: once
j_call: TRBJ2-7
v_call: TRBV25-1
d_call: .
cdr3_nt: TGTGCCAGCAGGGAGGGATCCTACGAGCAGTACTTC
cdr3_aa: CASREGSYEQYF

clone_size: .
j_call: TRBJ2-2
v_call: TRBV5-1
d_call: TRBD1
cdr3_nt: TGCGCCAGCACCATGGGGGACAGGACGAACACCGGGGAGCTGTTTTTT
cdr3_aa: CASTMGDRTNTGELFF

clone_size: .
j_call: TRBJ1-4
v_call: TRBV10-3
d_call: TRBD1
cdr3_nt: TGTGCCAGCCGCGGGACAGAGAATGAAAAACTGTTTTTT
cdr3_aa: CASRGTENEKLFF

clone_size: .
j_call: TRBJ1-1
v_call: TRBV5-4
d_call: .
cdr3_nt: TGTGCCAGCAGCGAAGGGTGGCAGAATACTGAAGCTTTCTTT
cdr3_aa: CASSEGWQNTEAFF

clone_size: .
j_call: TRBJ2-7
v_call: TRBV19
d_call: TRBD1
cdr3_nt: TGTGCCAGTAGTATCGACCATATTGGACAGGGATACGAGCAGTACTTC
cdr3_aa: CASSIDHIGQGYEQYF

clone_size: .
j_call: TRBJ2-1
v_call: TRBV11-2
d_call: .
cdr3_nt: TGTGCCAGCAGCTTACACGGCAATGAGCAGTTCTTC
cdr3_aa: CASSLHGNEQFF

clone_size: once
j_call: TRBJ2-7
v_call: TRBV11-2
d_call: .
cdr3_nt: TGTGCCAGCAGCCCCTGGGACGGGTATTCCTACGAGCAGTACTTC
cdr3_aa: CASSPWDGYSYEQYF

clone_size: .
j_call: TRBJ1-1
v_call: TRBV27
d_call: .
cdr3_nt: TGTGCCAGCAGTTTGGAACTGAACACTGAAGCTTTCTTT
cdr3_aa: CASSLELNTEAFF

clone_size: .
j_call: TRBJ2-2
v_call: TRBV27
d_call: TRBD2
cdr3_nt: TGTGCCAGCAGTATGGGACTACTGAACACCGGGGAGCTGTTTTTT
cdr3_aa: CASSMGLLNTGELFF

clone_size: .
j_call: TRBJ2-1
v_call: TRBV5-1
d_call: .
cdr3_nt: TGCGCCAGCAGCCTGGGACCCCAGAATGAGCAGTTCTTC
cdr3_aa: CASSLGPQNEQFF

clone_size: .
j_call: TRBJ1-1
v_call: TRBV25-1
d_call: .
cdr3_nt: TGTGCCAGCAGTGAATCAGGGGTAAGCACTGAAGCTTTCTTT
cdr3_aa: CASSESGVSTEAFF

clone_size: .
j_call: TRBJ2-1
v_call: TRBV28
d_call: TRBD2
cdr3_nt: TGTGCCAGACCCCCCGGGGGGGCCACGATTGAGCAGTTCTTC
cdr3_aa: CARPPGGATIEQFF

clone_size: .
j_call: TRBJ1-1
v_call: TRBV28
d_call: .
cdr3_nt: TGTGCCAGCGGACTTAGGACACGGGCTTTCTTT
cdr3_aa: CASGLRTRAFF

clone_size: .
j_call: TRBJ2-1
v_call: TRBV27
d_call: TRBD2
cdr3_nt: TGTGCCAGCAGTTCCCGGCGGCAGACTAGCAGGAATGAGCAGTTCTTC
cdr3_aa: CASSSRRQTSRNEQFF

clone_size: .
j_call: TRBJ1-6
v_call: TRBV9
d_call: TRBD1
cdr3_nt: TGTGCCAGCAGCGTCTCAGGGGGTTCACCCCTCCACTTT
cdr3_aa: CASSVSGGSPLHF

clone_size: .
j_call: TRBJ1-1
v_call: TRBV7-9
d_call: .
cdr3_nt: TGTGCCAGCAGCTTGTTTGGCAGGGGTATGAACACTGAAGCTTTCTTT
cdr3_aa: CASSLFGRGMNTEAFF

clone_size: once
j_call: TRBJ2-7
v_call: TRBV6-1
d_call: TRBD1
cdr3_nt: TGTGCCAGCAGTACCCCGGGACAGGGGGCTTACGAGCAGTACTTC
cdr3_aa: CASSTPGQGAYEQYF

clone_size: .
j_call: TRBJ1-5
v_call: TRBV6-4
d_call: .
cdr3_nt: TGTGCCAGCTCCCTCGAGGAGGGGCGCAATCAGCCCCAGCATTTT
cdr3_aa: CASSLEEGRNQPQHF

clone_size: .
j_call: TRBJ2-2
v_call: TRBV28
d_call: TRBD1
cdr3_nt: TGTGCCAGCAAGGTTATTACAGGGGGCGCGTTGAACACCGGGGAGCTGTTTTTT
cdr3_aa: CASKVITGGALNTGELFF

clone_size: .
j_call: TRBJ1-2
v_call: TRBV28
d_call: .
cdr3_nt: TGTGCCAGCAGTACCGGACCGATCTATGGCTACACCTTC
cdr3_aa: CASSTGPIYGYTF

clone_size: .
j_call: TRBJ2-1
v_call: TRBV5-1
d_call: .
cdr3_nt: TGCGCCAGCAGCTCTGCAGGGGACGTCCACAATGAGCAGTTCTTC
cdr3_aa: CASSSAGDVHNEQFF

clone_size: .
j_call: TRBJ2-3
v_call: TRBV11-1
d_call: TRBD2
cdr3_nt: TGTGCCAGCAGTCTCCTTGGTAGCGGGGGCACAGATACGCAGTATTTT
cdr3_aa: CASSLLGSGGTDTQYF

clone_size: .
j_call: TRBJ2-5
v_call: TRBV7-2
d_call: TRBD1
cdr3_nt: TGTGCCAGCAGCTCCGGACAGGGGGCAGAGACCCAGTACTTC
cdr3_aa: CASSSGQGAETQYF

clone_size: .
j_call: TRBJ2-5
v_call: TRBV6-6
d_call: .
cdr3_nt: TGTGCCAGCCAGGACAGTCAAGAGACCCAGTACTTC
cdr3_aa: CASQDSQETQYF

clone_size: .
j_call: TRBJ2-3
v_call: TRBV27
d_call: .
cdr3_nt: TGTGCCAGCAGTTTCCAGGCAGGCGGGACAGATACGCAGTATTTT
cdr3_aa: CASSFQAGGTDTQYF

clone_size: .
j_call: TRBJ1-4
v_call: TRBV5-1
d_call: .
cdr3_nt: TGCGCCAGCAGCCTCCCGTCTATAGGTGAAAAACTGTTTTTT
cdr3_aa: CASSLPSIGEKLFF

clone_size: .
j_call: TRBJ2-7
v_call: TRBV28
d_call: TRBD1
cdr3_nt: TGTGCCAGCAGTTTCGACAGGGGTAGAACCTACGAGCAGTACTTC
cdr3_aa: CASSFDRGRTYEQYF

clone_size: once
j_call: TRBJ1-1
v_call: TRBV5-1
d_call: .
cdr3_nt: TGCGCCAGCAGCTTGCGGGGCAGACTAAAGGGTAGTTTTGAAGCTTTCTTT
cdr3_aa: CASSLRGRLKGSFEAFF

clone_size: once
j_call: TRBJ1-2
v_call: TRBV28
d_call: .
cdr3_nt: TGTGCCAGCAGCGAACACAGCCCTGCTAACTATGGCTACACCTTC
cdr3_aa: CASSEHSPANYGYTF

clone_size: .
j_call: TRBJ2-1
v_call: TRBV19
d_call: TRBD2
cdr3_nt: TGTGCCGCTACTAGCGGGGGGCCCACTTTATCCTACAATGAGCAGTTCTTC
cdr3_aa: CAATSGGPTLSYNEQFF

clone_size: .
j_call: TRBJ1-4
v_call: TRBV18
d_call: TRBD1
cdr3_nt: TGTGCCAGCTCGCTAAACAGGGGCCCGAGGGTCCTGGGTGAAAAACTGTTTTTT
cdr3_aa: CASSLNRGPRVLGEKLFF

clone_size: .
j_call: TRBJ2-5
v_call: TRBV7-2
d_call: TRBD2
cdr3_nt: TGTGCCAGCAGCTCCTCGGGAGGGGGGGGCCCGCTGGAGCCCCAGTACTTC
cdr3_aa: CASSSSGGGGPLEPQYF

clone_size: .
j_call: TRBJ1-2
v_call: TRBV9
d_call: .
cdr3_nt: TGTGCCAGCAGCCCCCGGGTGGAGGGCTATGGCTACACCTTC
cdr3_aa: CASSPRVEGYGYTF

clone_size: .
j_call: TRBJ2-3
v_call: TRBV5-4
d_call: .
cdr3_nt: TGTGCCAGCAGCGTTGGAGGGGGCAGGGCAGATACGCAGTATTTT
cdr3_aa: CASSVGGGRADTQYF